This TCR beta chain derives from a study of blood T cell repertoires in COVID-19. The table lists this clone with a count of one. Trimming removed 5 bases from V and 6 bases from J, with 11 bases in between. The CDR3 extends over 12 amino acids. In the original analysis: Estimation of nucleated cell counts relied on the amplification of reference gene primers. Only in-frame clones appear in the TCRdb table, and some are missing; sequencing was by immunoSEQ multiplex PCR. That table is the source of V, J and clone size, and D and trimming were worked out from the DNA. This table has around 50,000 clones, over 70% appearing once.

Sequencing used peripheral blood. The clonotype originates from a human donor in a cohort sampled during active COVID-19. V and J are TRBV12-3 or TRBV12-4 and TRBJ2-7, with D possibly matching TRBD1 (5 bases). The chain's CDR3 is CASSVQVGEQYF. CDR3 sequence (DNA): TGTGCCAGCAGTGTACAGGTGGGCGAGCAGTACTTC.